Below, 31 T cell receptor beta chains from the same sample are listed, as sequenced in a study of blood T cell repertoires in COVID-19. Assay: immunoSEQ multiplex PCR; the TCRdb copy retains only in-frame clones and omits some. The sample has 130,000 to 150,000 clones, around nine tenths seen once. The sample comprised peripheral blood. All receptors come from a woman aged 35 to 49 with acute or convalescent COVID-19.

The V call is TRBV4-3, the J call TRBJ1-2; TRBD1 is a possible D gene (5 bases). Between the trimmed V and J ends, which lost 0 bases and 8 bases, there was a span of 13 bases. Germline V gene data show CDR1 as LGHNA and CDR2 as YSLEER. The CDR3 sequence is 14 residues long. DNA for the CDR3: TGCGCCAGCAGCCAAGATCGGCAGGGCGAGGGCTACACCTTC. It yields the protein CASSQDRQGEGYTF.

A few counts support this clone. V usage is TRBV29-1 and J usage is TRBJ1-2; no definite D call. The length of the CDR3 is 13 residues. The germline CDR1 and CDR2 sequences are SQVTM and ANQGSEA. V lost 7 bases and J 6 bases, leaving 18 bases between the germline ends. CDR3 protein: CSEQTLAGHGYTF. The CDR3 DNA is TGCAGCGAACAGACCCTGGCGGGTCATGGCTACACCTTC.

This clone was seen once. The J gene is TRBJ1-1, the V gene TRBV3-1 (or the pseudogene TRBV3-2); TRBD1 aligns across 7 bases. V shed 4 bases, J shed 7 bases, and the junction held 6 bases outside the gene matches. This CDR3 is 13 amino acids long. Per the germline V gene, CDR1 is LGHDT and CDR2 is YNNKEL (reference sequence). The CDR3 nucleotides are TGTGCCAGCAGCCTCCGAGGGGGCGATGAAGCTTTCTTT. Translated: CASSLRGGDEAFF.

This chain joins TRBV6-2 or TRBV6-3 and TRBJ2-7, with D hard to call. CDR1 is MNHEY and CDR2 is SVGEGT in the germline V gene. Between the trimmed V and J ends, which lost 0 bases and 0 bases, there was a span of 18 bases. The CDR3 loop spans 18 amino acids. Here the CDR3 DNA reads TGTGCCAGCAGTTACTCGACCATAGTAGGAGATAGCTCCTACGAGCAGTACTTC. Protein sequence: CASSYSTIVGDSSYEQYF.

V and J are TRBV9 and TRBJ2-1; tentative D call: TRBD1 (5 bases). CDR3 length: 13 amino acids. CDR1 is SGDLS and CDR2 is YYNGEE in the germline V gene. The germline V and J ends were trimmed by 3 bases and 6 bases, with 10 bases remaining between them. CDR3 residues: CASSGTGSNEQFF. DNA for the CDR3: TGTGCCAGCAGCGGAACAGGATCCAATGAGCAGTTCTTC.

The DNA of the CDR3 is TGTGCCAGCAGCCTTCAGACAGAAGCTAACTATGGCTACACCTTC. This codes for CASSLQTEANYGYTF. The chain recombines TRBV3-1 (or the pseudogene TRBV3-2) with TRBJ1-2, with a tentative D call TRBD1 (5 bases). Per germline, CDR1 LGHDT and CDR2 YNNKEL (reference sequence). This CDR3 region has 15 residues. Trimming removed 4 bases at V and 0 bases at J, with 12 bases between.

In this sample, this clone turned up once. The junction and the germline gene differ at one end; a read error may be behind it. The genes are TRBV19 and TRBJ1-5, with 8 bases matching TRBD1. CDR1 is LNHDA and CDR2 is SQIVND in the germline V gene (reference sequence). This CDR3 has 15 residues. The CDR3 region is CASSPGGPENQLQHF. In nucleotides, the CDR3 is TGTGCCAGTAGCCCAGGGGGCCCCGAGAATCAGCTCCAGCATTTT. The variable domain in full, with the rest retrieved from reference TRBV19 and TRBJ1-5, is DGGITQSPKYLFRKEGQNVTLSCEQNLNHDAMYWYRQDPGQGLRLIYYSQIVNDFQKGDIAEGYSVSREKKESFPLTVTSAQKNPTAFYLCASSPGGPENQLQHFGDGTRLSIL.

The rearrangement links TRBV12-3 or TRBV12-4 to TRBJ1-6; D remains ambiguous. This CDR3 is built from 11 residues. V was clipped by 5 bases and J by 11 bases, with 7 bases between them. The CDR3, as DNA: TGTGCCAGCAGTCTCGGTACACCCCTCCACTTT. This gives the protein CASSLGTPLHF.

The chain carries TRBV6-1 and TRBJ1-2; D might be TRBD1 (6 bases). Germline values: CDR1 MNHNS, CDR2 SASEGT. CDR3 length: 17 residues. The germline V and J ends were trimmed by 2 bases and 4 bases, with 20 bases remaining between them. The CDR3 sequence: CASSESSTKTGFYGYTF. In DNA form, the CDR3 reads TGTGCCAGCAGTGAAAGTTCTACCAAAACAGGGTTCTATGGCTACACCTTC.

The rearrangement links TRBV6-5 to TRBJ2-5; 9 positions match TRBD1. The CDR3 is 16 residues long. Trimming at V came to 4 bases and at J to 5 bases, leaving 11 bases not matched to a gene. Germline-derived CDR1 and CDR2 are MNHEY and SVGAGI. CDR3 loop: CASSSGTGRKGETQYF. CDR3 bases: TGTGCCAGCAGTTCCGGGACAGGGCGAAAAGGGGAGACCCAGTACTTC.

This clone has at least ten counts. This sequence joins TRBV29-1 and TRBJ1-2, with TRBD1 matching over 8 bases. The CDR3 spans 12 residues. Germline V CDR1 and CDR2: SQVTM, ANQGSEA. V lost 6 bases, J lost 5 bases, and 5 bases stayed unmatched. In DNA form, the CDR3 reads TGCAGCGTCTTACAGGGGGGGTATGGCTACACCTTC. Protein product: CSVLQGGYGYTF.

The chain joins TRBV15 to TRBJ2-1; D possibly corresponds to TRBD2 (6 bases). Germline values: CDR1 LNHNV, CDR2 YYDKDF (reference sequence). Trimming left V 2 bases short and J 15 bases short, with 11 bases between. The CDR3 sequence is 11 residues long. The CDR3 reads CATSRSGPPFF. In DNA, the CDR3 is TGTGCCACCAGCAGAAGCGGGCCGCCGTTCTTC.

With regard to this clone: Germline is not matched at one junction end, which may reflect a read error. This chain connects TRBV5-6 to TRBJ1-3; 7 bases fit TRBD1. The CDR3 is made up of 16 amino acids. CDR1 and CDR2 from the germline V gene are SGHDT and YYEEEE. In DNA, the CDR3 is TGTGCCAGCAGCTTGACGGCAGGGGGATCTGGCAACACCATATATTTT. It specifies CASSLTAGGSGNTIYF.

The chain recombines TRBV19 with TRBJ2-1; no clear D gene. Germline-derived CDR1 and CDR2 are LNHDA and SQIVND (reference sequence). V was shortened by 3 bases and J by 2 bases, with 5 bases between the two germline ends. The CDR3 contains 13 residues. CDR3 amino acids: CASSIDTYNEQFF. The CDR3 DNA reads as TGTGCCAGTAGTATCGACACCTACAATGAGCAGTTCTTC. The complete variable domain, with remaining parts taken from reference TRBV19 and TRBJ2-1, reads DGGITQSPKYLFRKEGQNVTLSCEQNLNHDAMYWYRQDPGQGLRLIYYSQIVNDFQKGDIAEGYSVSREKKESFPLTVTSAQKNPTAFYLCASSIDTYNEQFFGPGTRLTVL.

The chain has TRBV28 and TRBJ2-7; 9 bases align to TRBD1. The V gene's germline CDR1 is MDHEN and CDR2 SYDVKM. J lost 3 bases, V lost 8 bases, and 2 bases had no gene match. The CDR3 is 12 amino acids. The CDR3 DNA follows: TGTGCCAGCGGGACAGGGTTCTACGAGCAGTACTTC. Its translation is CASGTGFYEQYF.

V usage is TRBV5-1 and J usage is TRBJ1-1; unclear D gene. The CDR3 is made up of 13 amino acids. Trimming shortened V by 0 bases and J by 1 base, and 4 bases separated the two germline ends. Per germline, CDR1 SGHRS and CDR2 YFSETQ. In DNA, the CDR3 is TGCGCCAGCAGCTTGGGCGAGAACACTGAAGCTTTCTTT. Translated: CASSLGENTEAFF.

This clone is a singleton in its sample. This rearrangement joins TRBV2 to TRBJ1-2; maybe TRBD1 (5 bases). Deletions cut 5 bases from V and 5 bases from J, with 18 bases between. The CDR3 runs to 15 residues. Germline V gives CDR1 SNHLY, CDR2 FYNNEI. DNA for the CDR3: TGTGCCAGCAGTCCTGCCGGGGGGTTAAGGTATGGCTACACCTTC. This codes for CASSPAGGLRYGYTF.

This clone showed up just a few times. The chain joins TRBV19 to TRBJ1-4; D is undetermined. This CDR3 is 15 amino acids long. Trimming took 4 bases from V and 7 from J, leaving 16 bases between them. The germline V gene has CDR1 LNHDA and CDR2 SQIVND (reference sequence). The CDR3 is CASSSRNSVGEKLFF. The DNA for the CDR3 is TGTGCCAGTAGTAGTCGTAACAGTGTGGGTGAAAAACTGTTTTTT.

This chain uses TRBV10-3 with TRBJ2-5; 10 nucleotides align to TRBD2. In germline, CDR1 is ENHRY, CDR2 SYGVKD. The CDR3 extends over 15 amino acids. With 7 bases clipped from V and 1 base from J, the junction kept 6 bases outside the gene matches. This CDR3 reads CAIKASGGIQETQYF. CDR3 nucleotides: TGTGCCATCAAGGCTAGCGGGGGAATCCAAGAGACCCAGTACTTC.

This clone was seen only once. J is TRBJ1-1 and V is TRBV28; 8 bases agree with TRBD1. J was trimmed by 5 bases and V by 6 bases; bases with no gene match: 5. Germline V gene lookup returns CDR1 MDHEN and CDR2 SYDVKM. The CDR3 consists of 13 residues. Here the CDR3 reads CASSHRGWTEAFF. The DNA for the CDR3 is TGTGCCAGCAGCCACAGGGGGTGGACTGAAGCTTTCTTT. The variable domain in full, with the rest retrieved from reference TRBV28 and TRBJ1-1, is DVKVTQSSRYLVKRTGEKVFLECVQDMDHENMFWYRQDPGLGLRLIYFSYDVKMKEKGDIPEGYSVSREKKERFSLILESASTNQTSMYLCASSHRGWTEAFFGQGTRLTVV.

The rearrangement uses TRBV5-4 and TRBJ2-2, with 8 bases that match TRBD2. Germline assignment: CDR1 SGHNT and CDR2 YYREEE (reference sequence). The CDR3 spans 14 residues. The V and J ends lost 0 bases and 6 bases, in that order; junction bases with no gene match: 1. Written as DNA, the CDR3 is TGTGCCAGCAGCTTGGGCGGGAGGTCCGGGGAGCTGTTTTTT. This encodes CASSLGGRSGELFF.

With regard to this clone: A junction end diverges from the germline sequence, so it may reflect a read error. The chain couples TRBV7-9 to TRBJ1-5; D not certain. From germline, CDR1 is SEHNR and CDR2 FQNEAQ (reference sequence). The CDR3 consists of 13 residues. CDR3 residues: CASSHRHSQAQHF. In DNA form, the CDR3 reads TGTGCCAGCAGCCATCGACATAGTCAGGCCCAGCATTTT.

The chain links TRBV3-1 (or the pseudogene TRBV3-2) to TRBJ2-7; the match to TRBD2 covers 9 bases. Germline loops: CDR1 LGHDT, CDR2 YNNKEL (reference sequence). This CDR3 has 19 amino acids. V lost 0 bases, J lost 3 bases, and 15 bases stayed unmatched. The CDR3 protein is CASSQEGPSPAGGIYEQYF. For the CDR3, the DNA is TGTGCCAGCAGCCAAGAAGGCCCCTCTCCAGCGGGAGGCATCTACGAGCAGTACTTC.

The chain is built from TRBV28 and TRBJ2-1, with TRBD2 identical over 8 bases. With V trimmed by 4 bases and J by 10 bases, 9 bases remained unmatched. CDR3 size: 14 residues. The V gene's germline CDR1 is MDHEN and CDR2 SYDVKM. CDR3 nucleotides: TGTGCCAGCAGTTACGCGGGGGGTGAAATCGAGCAGTTCTTC. It specifies CASSYAGGEIEQFF.

The chain is built from TRBV28 and TRBJ1-6; 8 bases match TRBD1. This CDR3 comprises 16 residues. Germline V gives CDR1 MDHEN, CDR2 SYDVKM. Trimming removed 8 bases from V and 5 bases from J; junction bases left unmatched: 11. CDR3 region: CASETLGQANNSPLHF. Written as DNA, the CDR3 is TGTGCCAGCGAGACTTTGGGACAGGCAAATAATTCACCCCTCCACTTT.

This sequence joins TRBV5-1 and TRBJ1-1; D is undetermined. Looked up from germline, CDR1 is SGHRS and CDR2 is YFSETQ. This CDR3 region has 15 residues. V lost 2 bases, J lost 0 bases, and 11 bases lay in between. The chain's CDR3 is CASSFADSVNTEAFF. CDR3 sequence (DNA): TGCGCCAGCAGCTTTGCAGATTCCGTGAACACTGAAGCTTTCTTT.

In DNA form, the CDR3 reads TGTGCCTGGACAGGAGGCACTGAAAAACTGTTTTTT. Amino acid sequence: CAWTGGTEKLFF. The V and J genes are TRBV30 and TRBJ1-4, with no clear D. Germline V gene data show CDR1 as GTSNPN and CDR2 as SVGIG (reference sequence). This CDR3 contains 12 residues. The V end lost 4 bases, the J end lost 7 bases, and 10 bases lay between the germline ends.

The chain combines TRBV23-1 with TRBJ2-1, with a possible D match to TRBD1 (5 bases). TRBV23-1 is sorted into the ORF group, with uncertain function. V lost 0 bases to trimming and J lost 4 bases, with 13 bases between them. This CDR3 is built from 16 residues. Here the CDR3 DNA reads TGCGCCAGCAGTCAATCGAGTAGGACAAAATACAATGAGCAGTTCTTC. Residues: CASSQSSRTKYNEQFF.

V and J are TRBV7-3 and TRBJ2-1, with TRBD2 as a possible D gene (5 bases). V lost 5 bases, J lost 0 bases, and 11 bases lay in between. Germline loops: CDR1 SGHTA, CDR2 FQGTGA. This CDR3 contains 15 residues. The CDR3 spells CASSASRSSYNEQFF. The CDR3 coding sequence is TGTGCCAGCAGCGCTAGCAGGAGCTCCTACAATGAGCAGTTCTTC.

Details on this clone: Other DNA sequences in this sample translate to the same CDR3. The V gene is TRBV10-3, the J gene TRBJ1-2; the D is unclear. CDR1 and CDR2 from the germline V gene are ENHRY and SYGVKD. The CDR3 is 14 amino acids. V was clipped by 0 bases and J by 8 bases, with 13 bases between them. The CDR3 here is CAISESGSLGGYTF. The CDR3 DNA reads as TGTGCCATCAGTGAGTCCGGTAGCCTCGGGGGCTACACCTTC.

The rearrangement uses TRBV12-3 or TRBV12-4 and TRBJ1-2, with D possibly matching TRBD1 (6 bases). Trimming removed 10 bases at V and 5 bases at J, with 17 bases between. This CDR3 spans 13 amino acids. The CDR3 loop is CATEGRGRYGYTF. The CDR3 bases are TGTGCCACCGAGGGCAGGGGAAGGTATGGCTACACCTTC.